The present entry profiles one T cell receptor beta chain with its context. Antigen specificity is unknown. The ends were cut back, 1 base at V and 4 bases at J, with 14 bases in the middle. The CDR3 totals 16 residues. Germline assignment: CDR1 MNHGY and CDR2 SAAAGT. These data come from a study of T cells in localized non-small cell lung cancer. Broader study findings: In adjacent lung, a median around 50 of the top 100 tumor clones were found. Heterogeneity remains possible, as sequencing covered one tumor region only. Tumor trailed uninvolved adjacent lung in T cell clonality, which peaked there. Greater T cell density in blood accompanied longer overall survival.

The assay was immunoSEQ multiplex PCR, and TCRdb's table has in-frame clones only and misses some. The sample consists of more than 45,000 clones, roughly 77% of them appearing once. This clonotype was sampled from a man aged 40 to 70 with stage I squamous cell lung carcinoma. The rearrangement uses TRBV6-8 and TRBJ2-1; tentative D call: TRBD1 (6 bases). This sample comprised peripheral blood, obtained before any cancer treatment. CDR3 DNA sequence: TGTGCCAGCAGTTACTTGTCAGGGGCCCCTTACAATGAGCAGTTCTTC. Translated, it gives CASSYLSGAPYNEQFF.